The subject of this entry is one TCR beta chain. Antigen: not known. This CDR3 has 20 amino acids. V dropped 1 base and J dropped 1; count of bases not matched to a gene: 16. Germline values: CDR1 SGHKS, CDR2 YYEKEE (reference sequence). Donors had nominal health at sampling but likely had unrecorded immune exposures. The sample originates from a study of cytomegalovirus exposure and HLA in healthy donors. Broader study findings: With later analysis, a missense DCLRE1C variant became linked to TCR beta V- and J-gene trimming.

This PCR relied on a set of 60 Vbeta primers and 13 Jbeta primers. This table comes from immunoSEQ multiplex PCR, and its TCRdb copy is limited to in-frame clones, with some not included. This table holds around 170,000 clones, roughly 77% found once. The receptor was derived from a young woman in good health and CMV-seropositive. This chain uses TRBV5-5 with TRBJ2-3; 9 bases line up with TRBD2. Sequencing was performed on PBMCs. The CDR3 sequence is CASSLRRPSGVQGGTDTQYF. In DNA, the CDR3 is TGTGCCAGCAGCTTGCGGCGGCCTAGCGGGGTTCAGGGTGGCACAGATACGCAGTATTTT. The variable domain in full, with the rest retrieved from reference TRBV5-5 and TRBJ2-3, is DAGVTQSPTHLIKTRGQQVTLRCSPISGHKSVSWYQQVLGQGPQFIFQYYEKEERGRGNFPDRFSARQFPNYSSELNVNALLLGDSALYLCASSLRRPSGVQGGTDTQYFGPGTRLTVL.